Listed here is a single T cell receptor (beta chain). This specimen comes from a study of regulatory T cells in long-lasting Graves disease. Relying on iRepertoire HTBI primers and Arm-PCR of CDR3 regions, the team built TCR beta libraries. TCRdb redid the calling of the multiplex PCR reads with MiXCR, one entry per CDR3 protein. The profile shows hundreds of thousands of distinct CDR3 sequences, around 15% of them singletons. Time point reported: newly diagnosed GD, antithyroid drugs for less than 3 months. After RNA was extracted from PBMCs, the TCR library was made from it. Looked up from germline, CDR1 is MNHEY and CDR2 is SMNVEV (reference sequence). This CDR3 is built from 20 residues. The J segment lost 8 bases and the V segment lost 0 bases, leaving 19 bases of the junction unmatched. The same data also went into a second study, on T cells in Graves' hyperthyroidism and ophthalmopathy.

The chain combines TRBV27 with TRBJ2-2; 9 bases align to TRBD2. The material was peripheral blood mononuclear cells (PBMCs), obtained at new diagnosis, from a patient treated with antithyroid drugs. The clonotype was recovered from a middle-aged man with Graves disease. CDR3 sequence (DNA): TGTGCCAGCAGTTTATCTCACCCCCTCGTCTTGGCGGGAGGGGATGGGGAGCTGTTTTTT. It translates to CASSLSHPLVLAGGDGELFF.